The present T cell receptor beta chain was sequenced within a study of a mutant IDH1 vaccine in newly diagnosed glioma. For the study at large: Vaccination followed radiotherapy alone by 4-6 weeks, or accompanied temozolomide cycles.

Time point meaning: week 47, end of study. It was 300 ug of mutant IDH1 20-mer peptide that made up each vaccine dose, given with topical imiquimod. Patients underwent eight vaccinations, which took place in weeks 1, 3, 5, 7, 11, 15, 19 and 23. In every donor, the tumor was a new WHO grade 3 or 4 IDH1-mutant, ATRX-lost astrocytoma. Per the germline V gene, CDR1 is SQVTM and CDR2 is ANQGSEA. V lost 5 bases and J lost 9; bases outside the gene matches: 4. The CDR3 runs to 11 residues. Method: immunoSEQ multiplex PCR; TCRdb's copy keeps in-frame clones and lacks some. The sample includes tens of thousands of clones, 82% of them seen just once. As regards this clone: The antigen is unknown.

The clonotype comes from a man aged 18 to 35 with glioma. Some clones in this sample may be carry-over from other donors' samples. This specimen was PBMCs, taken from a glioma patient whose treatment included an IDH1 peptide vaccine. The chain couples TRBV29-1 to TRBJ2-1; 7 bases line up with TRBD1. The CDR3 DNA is TGCAGCGTTCCACAGGGGCTTGAGCAGTTCTTC. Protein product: CSVPQGLEQFF.